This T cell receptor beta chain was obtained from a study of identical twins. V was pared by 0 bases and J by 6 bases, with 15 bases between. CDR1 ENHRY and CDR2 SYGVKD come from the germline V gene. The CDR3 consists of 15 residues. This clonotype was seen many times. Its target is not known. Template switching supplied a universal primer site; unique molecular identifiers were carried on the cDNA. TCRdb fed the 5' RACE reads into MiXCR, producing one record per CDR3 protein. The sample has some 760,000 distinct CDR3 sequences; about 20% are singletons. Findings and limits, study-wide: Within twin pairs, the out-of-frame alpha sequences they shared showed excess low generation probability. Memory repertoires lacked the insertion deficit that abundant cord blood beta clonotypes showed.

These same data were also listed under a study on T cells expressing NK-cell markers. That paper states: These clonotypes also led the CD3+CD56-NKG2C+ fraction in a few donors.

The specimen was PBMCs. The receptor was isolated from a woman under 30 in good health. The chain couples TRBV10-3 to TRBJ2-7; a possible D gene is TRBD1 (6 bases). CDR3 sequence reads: CAISESSYREREQYF. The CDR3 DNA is TGTGCCATCAGTGAGTCTAGCTACAGGGAGCGCGAGCAGTACTTC.